Following are 30 T cell receptor beta chains from one sample sequenced in a study of metastatic and nonmetastatic thyroid tumors. TCRdb re-called the PCR reads via MiXCR. The sample consists of over 20,000 clones, 15% to 17% of them appearing once. Each patient came to thyroid surgery without any prior treatment (of any kind). Sequenced input: blood. These receptors all come from a female donor with papillary thyroid cancer or a benign thyroid nodule (not recorded which). Some clones in this sample may be carry-over from other donors' samples.

This chain uses TRBV9 with TRBJ2-4; TRBD1 aligns across 9 bases. V dropped 0 bases and J dropped 8; count of bases not matched to a gene: 6. There are 15 residues in the CDR3. Germline lookup yields CDR1 SGDLS and CDR2 YYNGEE. CDR3 in DNA: TGTGCCAGCAGCGTAGGGGGACAGGGTATAGACATTCAGTACTTC. It encodes CASSVGGQGIDIQYF.

This clone was counted at least ten times. The chain carries TRBV10-2 and TRBJ2-7, with 7 bases lining up with TRBD2. The germline CDR1 and CDR2 sequences are WSHSY and SAAADI. The V gene end was trimmed by 3 bases and the J gene end by 0 bases; junction bases not matched to a gene: 2. The CDR3 totals 14 residues. CDR3 sequence: CASSDGLVSYEQYF. Here the CDR3 DNA reads TGCGCCAGCAGTGATGGACTAGTCTCCTACGAGCAGTACTTC.

This clone appeared many times. V and J are TRBV20-1 and TRBJ1-6, with D maybe TRBD1 (5 bases). Germline V gene data show CDR1 as DFQATT and CDR2 as SNEGSKA (reference sequence). The CDR3 is 15 residues long. Trimming removed 3 bases at V and 3 bases at J, with 12 bases between. The CDR3 DNA reads TGCAGTGCTAGTGGGCAGGGATACTATAATTCACCCCTCCACTTT. Translating gives CSASGQGYYNSPLHF.

This clone was seen ten or more times. The rearrangement links TRBV28 to TRBJ2-3; no firm D call. The V gene lost 6 bases and the J gene lost 2 bases, with 9 bases spanning the gap. The CDR3 has 13 amino acids. The germline V gene encodes CDR1 MDHEN and CDR2 SYDVKM. CDR3 in amino acids: CASSLPNTDTQYF. CDR3 sequence (DNA): TGTGCCAGCAGCCTTCCGAACACAGATACGCAGTATTTT.

This clone occurred many times. The J gene is TRBJ2-1, the V gene TRBV18; TRBD1 matches at 11 bases. With 5 bases clipped from V and 0 bases from J, the junction kept 12 bases outside the gene matches. In germline, CDR1 is KGHSH, CDR2 LQKENI. CDR3 size: 19 residues. DNA of the CDR3: TGTGCCAGCTCAGGACAGGGGGCTAGCGGGGCTGGCTCCTACAATGAGCAGTTCTTC. Encoded protein: CASSGQGASGAGSYNEQFF. Supplemented by reference TRBV18 and TRBJ2-1, the full variable domain reads NAGVMQNPRHLVRRRGQEARLRCSPMKGHSHVYWYRQLPEEGLKFMVYLQKENIIDESGMPKERFSAEFPKEGPSILRIQQVVRGDSAAYFCASSGQGASGAGSYNEQFFGPGTRLTVL.

This clone was picked up many times. The rearrangement uses TRBV20-1 and TRBJ2-5; D is possibly TRBD1 (5 bases). Trimming took off 1 base at V and 2 bases at J, with 11 bases between the two ends. The CDR3 sequence is 14 residues long. Per the germline V gene, CDR1 is DFQATT and CDR2 is SNEGSKA (reference sequence). The chain's CDR3 is CSARGGARQETQYF. The CDR3 DNA is TGCAGTGCTAGAGGGGGCGCCAGGCAAGAGACCCAGTACTTC.

This clone is labeled as medium-sized (0.01 to 0.1%). For the CDR3, the DNA is TGTGCCAGCAGCGCCACTAGCGGAGCCTACAATGAGCAGTTCTTC. This codes for CASSATSGAYNEQFF. The V and J genes are TRBV11-2 and TRBJ2-1; 8 positions agree with TRBD2. Germline V lookup: CDR1 SGHAT, CDR2 FQNNGV. The CDR3 sequence is 15 residues long. Germline trimming cut 5 bases from V and 2 bases from J; bases unmatched to any gene: 5.

The chain links TRBV20-1 to TRBJ2-3, with D possibly matching TRBD2 (6 bases). Germline CDR1 and CDR2: DFQATT and SNEGSKA (reference sequence). The CDR3 runs to 12 residues. The CDR3 region has the DNA TGCAAGTTCGGGGGATTTACAGATACGCAGTATTTT. Translated: CKFGGFTDTQYF.

This clone showed up many times. The CDR3 DNA is TGCGCCAGCAGCTTGGACCGGGCCTACGGCTACACCTTC. Encoded protein: CASSLDRAYGYTF. This chain connects TRBV5-1 to TRBJ1-2; D is unclear. Germline-derived CDR1 and CDR2 are SGHRS and YFSETQ. The ends were cut back, 0 bases at V and 8 bases at J, with 11 bases in the middle. The CDR3 has 13 residues.

In this sample, this clone turned up many times. The genes are TRBV7-9 and TRBJ2-1; 8 bases align to TRBD2. This CDR3 contains 15 residues. Germline V gives CDR1 SEHNR, CDR2 FQNEAQ (reference sequence). With V trimmed by 3 bases and J by 6 bases, 7 bases remained unmatched. The DNA for the CDR3 is TGTGCCAGCAGCTTGGCTCTAGCGGGTTCCAATGAGCAGTTCTTC. Its protein is CASSLALAGSNEQFF.

This clone showed up many times. J is TRBJ2-7 and V is TRBV28, with 7 bases that match TRBD2. The germline V gene encodes CDR1 MDHEN and CDR2 SYDVKM. J was trimmed by 4 bases and V by 4 bases; bases with no gene match: 13. This CDR3 has 16 residues. The CDR3 nucleotides read TGTGCCAGCAGTTCCCCCCTGGGGAGGGAGGGTTACGAGCAGTACTTC. It is translated as CASSSPLGREGYEQYF.

This clone has ten or more counts. This chain links TRBV4-1 with TRBJ1-6; perhaps TRBD1 as D (6 bases). CDR3 size: 15 residues. V was shortened by 7 bases and J by 6 bases, with 16 bases between the two germline ends. CDR1 is MGHRA, CDR2 YSYEKL, per germline. The CDR3 is CASNRDGQFNSPLHF. The CDR3 bases are TGCGCCAGCAATCGGGACGGACAGTTTAATTCACCCCTCCACTTT.

The V call is TRBV28, the J call TRBJ2-2, with D hard to call. This CDR3 has 12 residues. V gave up 11 bases and J gave up 10 bases, with 17 bases separating them. Germline-derived CDR1 and CDR2 are MDHEN and SYDVKM. CDR3: CAGMSQSVELFF. CDR3 bases: TGTGCCGGTATGTCTCAGTCCGTGGAGCTGTTTTTT. The whole variable domain, filled in from reference TRBV28 and TRBJ2-2, reads DVKVTQSSRYLVKRTGEKVFLECVQDMDHENMFWYRQDPGLGLRLIYFSYDVKMKEKGDIPEGYSVSREKKERFSLILESASTNQTSMYLCAGMSQSVELFFGEGSRLTVL.

This clone occurred many times. The rearrangement links TRBV13 to TRBJ2-1; D possibly corresponds to TRBD1 (7 bases). V was clipped by 5 bases and J by 13 bases, with 12 bases between them. The CDR3 length is 11 residues. Germline V lookup: CDR1 PRHDT, CDR2 FYEKMQ (reference sequence). CDR3 region: CASSPGDSQFF. CDR3 bases: TGTGCCAGCAGCCCGGGGGACAGTCAGTTCTTC.

The rearrangement joins TRBV7-8 to TRBJ1-2; the D is unclear. This CDR3 has 12 amino acids. Germline CDR1 reads SGHVS; CDR2 reads FQNEAQ. Trimming stripped 1 base from V and 5 bases from J, with 5 bases between. For the CDR3, the DNA is TGTGCCAGCAGCTTAGATCTGTATGGCTACACCTTC. This translates into CASSLDLYGYTF. Using reference TRBV7-8 and TRBJ1-2 for the parts outside the CDR3, the full variable domain is GAGVSQSPRYKVAKRGQDVALRCDPISGHVSLFWYQQALGQGPEFLTYFQNEAQLDKSGLPSDRFFAERPEGSVSTLKIQRTQQEDSAVYLCASSLDLYGYTFGSGTRLTVV.

In this sample, this clone turned up many times. CDR3 loop: CAIGPAGEQFF. DNA for the CDR3: TGTGCCATCGGTCCCGCGGGTGAGCAGTTCTTC. This rearrangement joins TRBV10-3 to TRBJ2-1; D possibly corresponds to TRBD2 (5 bases). Trimming shortened V by 8 bases and J by 9 bases, and 11 bases separated the two germline ends. Germline-derived CDR1 and CDR2 are ENHRY and SYGVKD. There are 11 residues in the CDR3.

This clone has a handful of counts. The chain couples TRBV28 to TRBJ1-3; 7 bases are shared with TRBD1. J was trimmed by 2 bases and V by 3 bases; bases with no gene match: 4. CDR1 and CDR2 from the germline V gene are MDHEN and SYDVKM. This CDR3 spans 15 amino acids. The CDR3 DNA follows: TGTGCCAGCAGTTTTCCGGGACAGACTGGAAACACCATATATTTT. It codes for CASSFPGQTGNTIYF.

In its sample, this clone was seen many times. The chain uses TRBV7-3 and TRBJ2-5; D is unclear. Trimming left V 1 base short and J 5 bases short, with 8 bases between. The CDR3 is 13 residues long. Looked up from germline, CDR1 is SGHTA and CDR2 is FQGTGA. The CDR3: CASSLNWGETQYF. The CDR3 DNA follows: TGTGCCAGCAGCTTAAACTGGGGTGAGACCCAGTACTTC.

This clone was counted ten times or more. The chain employs TRBV28 and TRBJ2-7; the D is unclear. Germline CDR1 and CDR2: MDHEN and SYDVKM. The V end lost 5 bases, the J end lost 0 bases, and 5 bases lay between the germline ends. This CDR3 has 12 amino acids. The DNA for the CDR3 is TGTGCCAGCAGTGAAAGCTCCTACGAGCAGTACTTC. It is translated as CASSESSYEQYF.

The table lists this clone with many counts. This rearrangement joins TRBV5-6 to TRBJ2-3; D unclear. Trimming took 4 bases from V and 6 from J, leaving 12 bases between them. This CDR3 has 13 residues. Germline V gene data show CDR1 as SGHDT and CDR2 as YYEEEE. CDR3 sequence reads: CASSPSLTDTQYF. For the CDR3, the DNA is TGTGCCAGCAGCCCAAGCCTCACGGATACGCAGTATTTT.

This clone appeared many times. The chain carries TRBV6-1 and TRBJ2-7, with 7 bases identical to TRBD1. After removal of 3 bases from V and 3 bases from J, the junction contained 5 bases not matched to a gene. There are 14 residues in the CDR3. Germline V lookup: CDR1 MNHNS, CDR2 SASEGT. This CDR3 reads CASSDMGQSYEQYF. Written as DNA, the CDR3 is TGTGCCAGCAGTGATATGGGACAGAGCTACGAGCAGTACTTC.

V gene TRBV24-1 combines with J gene TRBJ2-3; the match to TRBD1 covers 8 bases. The germline V gene encodes CDR1 KGHDR and CDR2 SFDVKD. The CDR3 spans 14 residues. J was trimmed by 0 bases and V by 7 bases; bases with no gene match: 2. The CDR3 region has the DNA TGTGCCACCAGCCGACAGGGGAGCACAGATACGCAGTATTTT. It translates to CATSRQGSTDTQYF.

The table lists this clone with many counts. The chain links TRBV19 to TRBJ1-1; possible D gene TRBD1, 5 bases. Per the germline V gene, CDR1 is LNHDA and CDR2 is SQIVND (reference sequence). The CDR3 is 16 amino acids. With 5 bases removed from V and 2 bases from J, the gap between germline ends came to 18 bases. Here the CDR3 reads CASSQLGRGDNTEAFF. Here the CDR3 DNA reads TGTGCCAGTAGTCAATTGGGAAGGGGCGATAACACTGAAGCTTTCTTT.

The DNA for the CDR3 is TGCAGTGCTAGAGACCGGGACCCAACGGGAAACTCCGAGCAGTACTTC. Translating gives CSARDRDPTGNSEQYF. This rearrangement joins TRBV20-1 to TRBJ2-7; D may correspond to TRBD1 or TRBD2 (5 bases each). CDR1 is DFQATT and CDR2 is SNEGSKA in the germline V gene (reference sequence). V shed 0 bases and J shed 6 bases, with 21 bases lying between them. This CDR3 contains 16 residues.

This clone was counted many times. J is TRBJ2-5 and V is TRBV18, with a possible D match to TRBD1 (6 bases). The CDR3 totals 15 residues. Trimming took 0 bases from V and 1 from J, leaving 9 bases between them. The germline CDR1 and CDR2 sequences are KGHSH and LQKENI. CDR3 bases: TGTGCCAGCTCACCACCAGGGGGAGCCCAAGAGACCCAGTACTTC. Protein: CASSPPGGAQETQYF.

The chain has TRBV11-2 and TRBJ2-7; perhaps TRBD2 as D (6 bases). V lost 2 bases to trimming and J lost 3 bases, with 11 bases between them. The germline V gene encodes CDR1 SGHAT and CDR2 FQNNGV. This CDR3 comprises 14 residues. Written as DNA, the CDR3 is TGTGCCAGCAGCTTACGGGGGAATAGCTACGAGCAGTACTTC. Encoded protein: CASSLRGNSYEQYF.

This clone was detected a few times. The genes are TRBV28 and TRBJ2-7; D assignment may be TRBD1 or TRBD2 (5 bases each). Germline loops: CDR1 MDHEN, CDR2 SYDVKM. This CDR3 comprises 15 residues. V lost 4 bases, J lost 0 bases, and 13 bases lay in between. The CDR3 reads CASSSPGRSSYEQYF. Written as DNA, the CDR3 is TGTGCCAGCAGTTCCCCGGGACGTAGCTCCTACGAGCAGTACTTC.

Many counts were recorded for this clone. This sequence joins TRBV11-2 and TRBJ1-1; maybe TRBD1 (5 bases). CDR1 and CDR2 from the germline V gene are SGHAT and FQNNGV. V was cut by 3 bases and J by 4 bases, with 12 bases left in between. This CDR3 is built from 14 residues. This CDR3 reads CASSLAGGGTEAFF. The DNA for the CDR3 is TGTGCCAGCAGCTTGGCGGGTGGGGGCACTGAAGCTTTCTTT.

The CDR3 DNA reads TGTGCCAGCAGCTTATCGCCTAGCGGGACCTACGAGCAGTACTTC. Its protein product is CASSLSPSGTYEQYF. V and J are TRBV7-2 and TRBJ2-7; 9 nucleotides align to TRBD2. The trim removed 2 bases at V and 2 bases at J, leaving 4 bases unmatched. Looked up from germline, CDR1 is SGHTA and CDR2 is FQGNSA. The CDR3 covers 15 residues.

In this sample, this clone turned up many times. The chain links TRBV19 to TRBJ1-5, with TRBD1 matching over 9 bases. CDR1 is LNHDA and CDR2 is SQIVND in the germline V gene (reference sequence). J was trimmed by 11 bases and V by 10 bases; bases with no gene match: 9. The CDR3 length is 12 residues. CDR3 in amino acids: CATQNRQGAQHF. DNA for the CDR3: TGTGCCACCCAAAATCGACAGGGGGCCCAGCATTTT.